The entry below gives a single TCR beta chain sequence along with its context. The sample is drawn from a study of blood T cell repertoires in COVID-19. How the authors handled the data: Scientists estimated how many nucleated cells there were by amplifying reference gene primers. Profiled with immunoSEQ multiplex PCR; TCRdb holds only in-frame clones, not every one. D and trimming come from the DNA, and the V and J calls and clone size come from that table. The sample gives 250,000 or so clones, 90% of which show up once; approximately 2.1% is in the top ten. Germline CDR1 and CDR2: MNHNS and SASEGT. The CDR3 covers 14 residues. The V and J ends lost 1 base and 6 bases respectively, with 12 bases between them.

Sequencing input: peripheral blood. This chain uses TRBV6-1 with TRBJ1-1, with D perhaps TRBD1 (5 bases). The clonotype was recovered from a woman in her sixties with COVID-19, enrolled during active disease. The CDR3 region has the DNA TGTGCCAGCAGTGAAGGGGGTCGGGGGGCTGAAGCTTTCTTT. It specifies CASSEGGRGAEAFF.